One T cell receptor beta chain is described in this entry. Spread over ten immunoSEQ deep assay plates, unsorted PBMC DNA underwent sequencing. Sequencing used immunoSEQ multiplex PCR; TCRdb keeps in-frame clones, though not all of them. The sample lists more than 400,000 clones; approximately 84% were seen once. These data belong to a study of shared clonotypes between healthy human individuals. Only Caucasian adults living in Nashville, Tennessee served as donors. Genomic DNA from unsorted samples was obtained from around 93 million PBMCs (per sample). With V trimmed by 8 bases and J by 5 bases, 9 bases remained unmatched. There are 14 residues in the CDR3. Germline loops: CDR1 SEHNR, CDR2 FQNEAQ (reference sequence).

This chain links TRBV7-9 with TRBJ1-1, with 9 bases identical to TRBD1. The clonotype was recovered from a middle-aged woman in good health. Some clones in this sample may be carry-over from other donors' samples. The sequencing input was PBMCs. The CDR3 loop is CASPPDRGGTEAFF. The CDR3, as DNA: TGTGCCAGCCCCCCGGACAGGGGAGGTACTGAAGCTTTCTTT. Complete variable domain (other parts from reference TRBV7-9 and TRBJ1-1): DTGVSQNPRHKITKRGQNVTFRCDPISEHNRLYWYRQTLGQGPEFLTYFQNEAQLEKSRLLSDRFSAERPKGSFSTLEIQRTEQGDSAMYLCASPPDRGGTEAFFGQGTRLTVV.